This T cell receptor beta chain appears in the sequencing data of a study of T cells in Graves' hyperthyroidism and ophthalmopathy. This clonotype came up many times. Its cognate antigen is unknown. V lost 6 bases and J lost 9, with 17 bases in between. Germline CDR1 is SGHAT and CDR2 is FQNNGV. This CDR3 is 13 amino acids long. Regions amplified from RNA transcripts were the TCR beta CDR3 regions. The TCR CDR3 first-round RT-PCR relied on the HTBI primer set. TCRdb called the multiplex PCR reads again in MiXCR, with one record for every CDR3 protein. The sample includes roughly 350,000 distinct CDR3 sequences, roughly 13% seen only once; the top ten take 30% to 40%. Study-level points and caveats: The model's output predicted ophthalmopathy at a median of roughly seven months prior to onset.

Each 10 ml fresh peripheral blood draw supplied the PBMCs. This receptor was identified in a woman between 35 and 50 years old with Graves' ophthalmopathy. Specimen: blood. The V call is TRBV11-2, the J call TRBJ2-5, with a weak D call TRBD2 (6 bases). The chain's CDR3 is CASSPPGGMPQYF. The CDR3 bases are TGTGCCAGCAGTCCTCCAGGCGGGATGCCCCAGTACTTC.